The present T cell receptor beta chain was sequenced within a study of cytomegalovirus exposure and HLA in healthy donors (TCRdb year 2017). In the study overall: In an earlier analysis of 450 to 750 of the donors, about 270 Gb of sequence data and just under 120 million unique TCR beta sequences from approximately 180 million T cells were reported. An early release that covered roughly 600 HLA-typed donors contained around 300 gigabases of sequencing data and 70 million to 100 million unique TCR sequences. Of the 350 to 450 genotyped donors, roughly 85% fell in the genetic ancestry cluster associated with self-reported Caucasian donors. The study aimed to test whether cataloging public T cell receptors could reveal signatures of past pathogen exposure. The study used immunosequencing to profile the T cell repertoires of under 700 subjects and linked those repertoires to cytomegalovirus serostatus. In addition to the first cohort of around 670 subjects, a separate validation cohort of 130 or so different subjects was used. High-throughput TCR immunosequencing, statistical association of individual TCRs with disease status, and machine learning were combined to predict cytomegalovirus infection status. To study patterns of TCR occurrence, a later analysis re-analyzed previously published TCR beta repertoires from several hundred donors and added high-resolution HLA genotyping. The later analysis used no new phenotypic data to find candidate immune exposures, relying instead on TCR beta sequences and their occurrence across donors. In an earlier analysis of roughly 540 of the donors, high-throughput TCR beta sequencing was used to judge whether each TCR beta V gene segment behaved as functional or pseudogenic. Donor age, sex, ethnicity and CMV serostatus were collected together with the repertoire data. In a later genetic analysis, genome-wide SNP genotypes for about 55% of the 666 donors were used, and that subset was treated as a discovery cohort. All discovery cohort repertoires had been generated using a single sequencing platform. HLA typing covered class I and class II loci at four-digit resolution. Typing coverage differed by locus: A, B, C, DRB1 and DQB1 were typed in roughly 620-640 donors, DQA1 in approximately 520, DPA1 in 600 to 610, and DPB1 in 450 to 490. Because of strong linkage in the cohort, roughly five DR-DQ haplotypes were treated as single units for association and clustering. On average, roughly 250,000 unique TCR beta nucleotide sequences were sequenced per donor among roughly 430 genotyped donors of the cohort, with roughly a sixth of those sequences being non-productive. On the study overall, not on this receptor specifically: Assigning TCR associations to individual alleles was difficult when HLA alleles, especially DR and DQ, strongly co-occurred. Three of the identified cytomegalovirus-associated TCR beta chains were confirmed in vitro to be specific for cytomegalovirus antigens. Because HLA typing was unavailable for some donors at each locus, only the typed subset was used in association tests. An association between a missense DCLRE1C variant and V-gene and J-gene trimming of TCR beta chains was found in a later genetic analysis and replicated in an independent cohort. While some public TCRs were present in many individuals, most TCR sequences turned up only very rarely across donors. Roughly uniform sequencing depth across donors was assumed in presence/absence analyses, although this assumption may not hold. In a later analysis, 16,951 TCR beta sequences were associated with specific HLA alleles at a false discovery rate of 0.05. A total of 150 to 200 TCR beta chains were listed by the study as associated with cytomegalovirus. According to a later analysis, parvovirus B19, influenza, CMV and Epstein-Barr virus appeared linked to several top co-occurrence clusters. A cluster of highly shared sequence variants was judged likely to be a technical artifact of the sequencing pipeline. Broadly in line with IMGT annotations, most TCR beta V segments showed up in productive rearrangements about 90% or about 30% of the time in an earlier analysis of 450 to 750 of the donors. A later genetic analysis reported fewer N-insertions in productive TCRs among donors in an Asian-associated ancestry cluster than the roughly 650-donor mean. The authors suggested that the approach could potentially be extended to other disease states and immunological phenotypes. Correlated functional status among segregating V segments might be attributable to linkage disequilibrium, but an unknown experimental factor could not be ruled out. Some 16 rarely observed V segments, including chromosome 9 orphons, were excluded from the earlier analysis of several hundred of the donors because counts were too low. In a later analysis, TCR association rates were found to vary across HLA loci, with the most associated TCRs seen for DRB1 alleles and the fewest for HLA-C alleles. According to a later analysis, most CMV-associated TCR beta chains appeared to be HLA-restricted, and the HLA associations seemed to be driven largely by CMV exposure. The classifier was reported to diagnose cytomegalovirus status with high specificity and sensitivity in both the original cohort and the validation cohort. In this cohort, only TCR beta chains were sequenced, and detectable features were limited by the absence of alpha or paired-chain data. In a later analysis, HLA-associated TCR beta chains were found to be more clonally expanded and to have lower generation probabilities than equally common non-associated chains. The only immune exposure information available for the cohort was CMV serostatus. A further reported finding was that TCR beta sequences accurately predicted the HLA-A and HLA-B alleles for most subjects in the first cohort.

The cohort consisted of fewer than 700 healthy bone marrow donors. At the time of sampling, all cohort members were nominally healthy, though unrecorded immune exposures were likely present. The donor was CMV seronegative and belonged to the group of 352 seronegative cohort members. Each donor provided a peripheral blood sample, and peripheral blood mononuclear cells were used for TCR beta sequencing. The Qiagen DNeasy Blood Extraction Kit was used to extract genomic DNA from the blood cell samples. Details on this clone: What this receptor recognizes is not known. Base qualities are not recorded, but no much larger clone differs from it by a single base.

The library was obtained by the immunoSEQ multiplex PCR assay. The multiplex PCR relied on a mix of 60 forward primers for TCR Vbeta segments and 13 reverse primers for TCR Jbeta segments. The CDR3 region of rearranged TCR beta genes was amplified from genomic DNA with a multiplex PCR assay. The amplified TCR beta libraries were sequenced on the Illumina HiSeq System as 87-base-pair reads. As for the authors' bioinformatics: A later analysis tallied approximately 87 million unique TCR beta chains across the 610 or so repertoires, and some 10 million of those chains were shared by two or more donors. Raw reads were error-corrected and collapsed into unique sequences with a nearest-neighbor algorithm that merged closely related sequences to remove PCR and sequencing errors. V, D and J gene segments were assigned by aligning CDR3 sequences to IMGT reference sequences. Each retained sequence needed at least a six-nucleotide match to both a V gene segment and a J gene segment. Rearrangements were called productive when the CDR3 lacked stop codons and stayed in frame with V and J; all others were non-productive. CDR3 was defined according to IMGT convention as the region running from the second conserved V-encoded cysteine to the conserved J-encoded phenylalanine. The earlier analysis of about 560 of the donors excluded any sequence lacking an unambiguous match to a single V gene segment. An earlier analysis of fewer than 750 of the donors classified V segments as functional when productive rearrangements were above 56.7% and as segregating when the standard deviation between donors was above 5%. A statistical classification framework was built for diagnosing cytomegalovirus status from the catalog of TCR beta chain sequences. A later analysis assigned V and J genes by comparing TCR nucleotide sequences with IMGT/GENE-DB human TR gene sequences. In a later analysis, CDR3 sequences and most-parsimonious VDJ recombination scenarios were assigned using the TCRdist pipeline. A later analysis defined each TCR beta chain by its CDR3 amino acid sequence plus V-gene family, and excluded reads lacking a unique V-gene family. As a way to deal with suspected cross-contamination and a sequencing artifact, a later analysis dropped 450 to 600 nucleotide sequences that were highly shared and had low generation probability. For each public chain, a later analysis derived a clonal expansion index from normalized ranks of inferred template counts within each repertoire. In a later analysis, generation probabilities were computed using a VDJ recombination model fitted to out-of-frame rearrangements, and the results were checked against IGoR. In a later analysis, TCR-TCR, TCR-HLA and TCR-CMV co-occurrence was scored with hypergeometric tests, and a repertoire-size bias correction was applied to TCR pairs. A later analysis estimated false discovery rates by permuting HLA or CMV assignments 20 times. In a later analysis, co-occurring TCRs were grouped using DBSCAN, and TCRdist sequence similarity was added for clustering within HLA-allele-positive subsets. For co-occurrence clustering, repertoires with fewer than 30,000 or more than 120,000 public chains were excluded, along with several repertoires with anomalous nucleotide sharing. Drawn from immuneACCESS, this table holds only the in-frame rearrangements with V and J called that TCRdb kept. Clones are partly lost; checked studies trace under half to an unresolved V gene and leave the rest unexplained. V and J calls and clone size are copied from that table; D and trimming were computed from the DNA. This sample lists about 260,000 clones; just over 70% were detected once. The ten largest make up over 2% of the sample.

The TCR sequence derives from a female donor in good health and CMV-seronegative. The sample taken for sequencing was PBMCs.

The DNA is TGTGCCAGCAGTTTCGGGACTAGCGGGATGTTTGAGCAGTTCTTC. It codes for CASSFGTSGMFEQFF. The V and J genes are TRBV6-5 and TRBJ2-1, and 13 junction bases match TRBD2. The CDR3 covers 15 residues, taking in both the cysteine and the phenylalanine. The retained sequence is limited to the CDR3, 45 bases, with the frame set at the first base. Relative to germline, V is missing 4 bases and J is missing 9 bases, with 6 bases of the junction outside any gene match. CDR1 MNHEY and CDR2 SVGAGI are derived from the germline V gene.